This T cell receptor (beta chain) appears in the sequencing data of a study of relationships among human T cell subsets. General observations from the study: Clones with over 100 reads held over 60% of CD8+ cytotoxic sequences.

This clonotype was detected only a few times. Its antigen is unidentified. Semiquantitative ARM-PCR amplified T cell receptor alpha and beta CDR3 regions from mRNA. Tagged nested gene-specific primers were used first, then communal superprimers amplified exponentially. MiXCR, applied by TCRdb to the multiplex PCR reads, yields one record per CDR3 protein. The repertoire holds around 14,000 distinct CDR3 sequences, 62% seen once, with around 37% in the top ten. The germline V and J ends were trimmed by 1 base and 4 bases, with 9 bases remaining between them. CDR1 and CDR2 from the germline V gene are MDHEN and SYDVKM. There are 14 residues in the CDR3.

The V call is TRBV28, the J call TRBJ2-3; D remains ambiguous. The TCR originated in a middle-aged man in good health. Sample: total T cells sorted from blood. CDR3 sequence (DNA): TGTGCCAGCAGTTTATCGTGGCCCCCAGATACGCAGTATTTT. It yields the protein CASSLSWPPDTQYF.